This T cell receptor (beta chain) comes out of a study of early T cells in non-severe SARS-CoV-2 infection. Background on the study: Investigators sequenced bulk RNA drawn from unsorted whole blood, and chains remained unpaired. Study conclusions and caveats: CD4 and private specificities were missed by VDJdb matching, which favored anti-spike CD8 responses.

The table lists this clonotype with a few counts. Its specificity is unknown. Tagging with unique molecular identifiers was applied to individual cDNA molecules. TCRdb reprocessed the 5' RACE reads with MiXCR, giving one entry per CDR3 protein. The sample lists about 60,000 distinct CDR3 sequences; about 9.8% were seen once. The receptor was isolated from an adult who was a healthcare worker with PCR-confirmed SARS-CoV-2 infection or an uninfected control (not recorded which). The sample consisted of whole blood.

The CDR3 spells CASEGGQNTEAFF. CDR3 nucleotides: TGTGCCAGCGAGGGCGGGCAGAACACTGAAGCTTTCTTT. The chain employs TRBV6-5 and TRBJ1-1, with D hard to call. This CDR3 comprises 13 residues. Trimming stripped 8 bases from V and 1 base from J, with 11 bases between. Looked up from germline, CDR1 is MNHEY and CDR2 is SVGAGI.